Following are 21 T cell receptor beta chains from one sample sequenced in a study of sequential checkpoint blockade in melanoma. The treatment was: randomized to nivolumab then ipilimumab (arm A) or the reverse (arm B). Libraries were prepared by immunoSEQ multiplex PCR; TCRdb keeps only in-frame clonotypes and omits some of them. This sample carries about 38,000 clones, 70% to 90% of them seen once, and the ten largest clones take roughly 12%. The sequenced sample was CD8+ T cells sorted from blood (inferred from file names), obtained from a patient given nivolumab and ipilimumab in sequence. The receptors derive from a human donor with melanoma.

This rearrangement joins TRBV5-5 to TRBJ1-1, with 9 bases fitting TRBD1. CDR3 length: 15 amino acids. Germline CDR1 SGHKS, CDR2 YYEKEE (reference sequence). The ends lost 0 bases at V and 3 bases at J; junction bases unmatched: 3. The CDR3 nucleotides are TGTGCCAGCAGCTTGGGACAGGGGGTTTACACTGAAGCTTTCTTT. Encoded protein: CASSLGQGVYTEAFF. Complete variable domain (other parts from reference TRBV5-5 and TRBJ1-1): DAGVTQSPTHLIKTRGQQVTLRCSPISGHKSVSWYQQVLGQGPQFIFQYYEKEERGRGNFPDRFSARQFPNYSSELNVNALLLGDSALYLCASSLGQGVYTEAFFGQGTRLTVV.

The CDR3 DNA reads as TGCAGCGTTGTGGGGACAGGGCTTCTGAATGAGCAGTTCTTC. Translated, it gives CSVVGTGLLNEQFF. V is TRBV29-1 and J is TRBJ2-1; 9 bases fit TRBD1. Germline lookup yields CDR1 SQVTM and CDR2 ANQGSEA. V shed 4 bases, J shed 7 bases, and the junction held 8 bases outside the gene matches. This CDR3 is built from 14 residues.

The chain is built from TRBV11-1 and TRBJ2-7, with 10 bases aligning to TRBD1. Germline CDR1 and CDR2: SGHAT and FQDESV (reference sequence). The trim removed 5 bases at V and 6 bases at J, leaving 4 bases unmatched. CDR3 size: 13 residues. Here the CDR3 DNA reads TGTGCCAGCAGCCGGACAGGGGGAGGCGAGCAGTACGTC. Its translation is CASSRTGGGEQYV.

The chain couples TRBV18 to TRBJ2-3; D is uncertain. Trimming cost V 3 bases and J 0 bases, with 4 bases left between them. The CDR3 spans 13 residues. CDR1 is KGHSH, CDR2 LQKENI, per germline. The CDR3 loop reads CASSPLSTDTQYF. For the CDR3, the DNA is TGTGCCAGCTCACCCCTGAGCACAGATACGCAGTATTTT.

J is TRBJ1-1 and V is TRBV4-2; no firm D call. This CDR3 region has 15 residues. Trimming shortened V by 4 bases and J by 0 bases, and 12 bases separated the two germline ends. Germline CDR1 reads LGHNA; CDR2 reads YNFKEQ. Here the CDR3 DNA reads TGTGCCAGCAGCCCTCAGGAGGGCTTGAACACTGAAGCTTTCTTT. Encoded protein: CASSPQEGLNTEAFF.

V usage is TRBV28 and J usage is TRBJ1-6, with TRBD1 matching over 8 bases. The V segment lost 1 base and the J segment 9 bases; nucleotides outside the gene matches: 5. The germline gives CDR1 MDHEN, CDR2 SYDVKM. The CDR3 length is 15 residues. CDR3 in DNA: TGTGCCAGCAGTTTATCCGGGACAGGCTCTTCACCCCTCCACTTT. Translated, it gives CASSLSGTGSSPLHF.

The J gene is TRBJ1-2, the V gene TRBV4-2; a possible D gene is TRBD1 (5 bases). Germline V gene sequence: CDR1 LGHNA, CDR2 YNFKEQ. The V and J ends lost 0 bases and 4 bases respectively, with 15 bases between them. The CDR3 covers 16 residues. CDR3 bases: TGTGCCAGCAGCCAAGAGCTTGGGGCCAGCGCCTATGGCTACACCTTC. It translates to CASSQELGASAYGYTF.

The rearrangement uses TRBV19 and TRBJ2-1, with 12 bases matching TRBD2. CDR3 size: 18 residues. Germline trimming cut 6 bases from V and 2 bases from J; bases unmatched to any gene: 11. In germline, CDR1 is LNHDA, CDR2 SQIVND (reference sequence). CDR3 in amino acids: CASRLGPGLAGTYNEQFF. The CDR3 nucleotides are TGTGCCAGTAGGCTAGGGCCCGGACTAGCGGGAACCTACAATGAGCAGTTCTTC.

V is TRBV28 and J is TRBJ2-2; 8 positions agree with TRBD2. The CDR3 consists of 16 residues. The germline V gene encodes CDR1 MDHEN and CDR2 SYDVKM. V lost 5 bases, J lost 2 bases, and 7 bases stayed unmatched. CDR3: CASSPLAGPNTGELFF. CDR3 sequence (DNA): TGTGCCAGCAGTCCCTTAGCGGGACCTAACACCGGGGAGCTGTTTTTT.

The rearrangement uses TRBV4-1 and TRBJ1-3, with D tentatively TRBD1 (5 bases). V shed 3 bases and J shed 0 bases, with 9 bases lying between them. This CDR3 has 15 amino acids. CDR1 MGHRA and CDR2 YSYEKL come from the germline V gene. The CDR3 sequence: CASSQDTFSGNTIYF. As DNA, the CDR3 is TGCGCCAGCAGCCAGGACACCTTCTCTGGAAACACCATATATTTT.

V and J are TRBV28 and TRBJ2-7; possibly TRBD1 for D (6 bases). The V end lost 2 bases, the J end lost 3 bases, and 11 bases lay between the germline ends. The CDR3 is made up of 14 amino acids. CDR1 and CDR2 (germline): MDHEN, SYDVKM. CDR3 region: CASSLLRGHYEQYF. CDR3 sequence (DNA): TGTGCCAGCAGTTTACTTAGGGGACACTACGAGCAGTACTTC.

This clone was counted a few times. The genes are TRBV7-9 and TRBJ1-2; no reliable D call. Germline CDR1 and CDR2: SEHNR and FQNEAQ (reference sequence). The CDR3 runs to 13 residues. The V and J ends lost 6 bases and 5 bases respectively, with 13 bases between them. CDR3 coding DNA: TGTGCCAGCAGGCGAGGATTTAGTTATGGCTACACCTTC. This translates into CASRRGFSYGYTF.

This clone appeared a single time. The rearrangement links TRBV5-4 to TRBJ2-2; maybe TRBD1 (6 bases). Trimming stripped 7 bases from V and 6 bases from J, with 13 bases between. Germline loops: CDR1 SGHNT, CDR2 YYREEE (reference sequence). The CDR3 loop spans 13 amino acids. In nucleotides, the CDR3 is TGTGCCAGCCCTCTACAGGGCTCCGGGGAGCTGTTTTTT. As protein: CASPLQGSGELFF.

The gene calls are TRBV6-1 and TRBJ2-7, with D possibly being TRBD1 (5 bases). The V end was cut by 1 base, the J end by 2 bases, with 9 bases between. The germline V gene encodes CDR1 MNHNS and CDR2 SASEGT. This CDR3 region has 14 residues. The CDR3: CASSEDRYTYEQYF. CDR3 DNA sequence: TGTGCCAGCAGTGAAGACAGGTACACCTACGAGCAGTACTTC.

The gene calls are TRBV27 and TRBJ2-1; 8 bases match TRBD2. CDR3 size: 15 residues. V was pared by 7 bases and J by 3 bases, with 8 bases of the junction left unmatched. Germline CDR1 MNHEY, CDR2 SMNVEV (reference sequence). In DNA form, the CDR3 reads TGTGCCAGCATCTCGGGGCTAGCGGGCTACAATGAGCAGTTCTTC. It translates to CASISGLAGYNEQFF.

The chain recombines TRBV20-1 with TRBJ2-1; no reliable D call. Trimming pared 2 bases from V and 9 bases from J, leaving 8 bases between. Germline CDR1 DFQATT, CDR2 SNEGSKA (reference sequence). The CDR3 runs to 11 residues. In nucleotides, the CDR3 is TGCAGTGCTAGACTCGTCGGTGAGCAGTTCTTC. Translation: CSARLVGEQFF.

The CDR3 reads CASSAAGTVRNQPQHF. The CDR3 DNA reads TGTGCCAGCAGTGCCGCCGGGACAGTTAGAAATCAGCCCCAGCATTTT. The J gene is TRBJ1-5, the V gene TRBV27; TRBD1 matches at 7 bases. The V and J ends lost 5 bases and 4 bases, in that order; junction bases with no gene match: 11. Germline values: CDR1 MNHEY, CDR2 SMNVEV (reference sequence). The CDR3 runs to 16 residues.

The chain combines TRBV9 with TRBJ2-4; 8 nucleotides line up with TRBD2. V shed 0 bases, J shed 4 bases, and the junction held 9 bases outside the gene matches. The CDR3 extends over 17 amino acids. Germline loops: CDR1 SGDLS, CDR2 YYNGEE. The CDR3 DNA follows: TGTGCCAGCAGCGTAGGAGGCGGACTAGCTCTTAAAAACATTCAGTACTTC. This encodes CASSVGGGLALKNIQYF.

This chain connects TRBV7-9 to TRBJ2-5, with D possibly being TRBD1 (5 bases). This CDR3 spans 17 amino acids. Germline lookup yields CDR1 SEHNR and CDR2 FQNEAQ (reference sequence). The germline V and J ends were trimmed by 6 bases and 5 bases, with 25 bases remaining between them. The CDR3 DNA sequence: TGTGCCAGCAGACTCGAATACCCGACAGCCCCATTGGAGACCCAGTACTTC. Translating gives CASRLEYPTAPLETQYF.

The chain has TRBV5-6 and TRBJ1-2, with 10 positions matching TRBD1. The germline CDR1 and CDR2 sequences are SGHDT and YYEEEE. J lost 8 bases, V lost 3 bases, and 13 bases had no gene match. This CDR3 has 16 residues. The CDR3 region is CASSCDRGRGFLGYTF. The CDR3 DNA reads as TGTGCCAGCAGCTGTGACAGGGGGCGAGGGTTTTTAGGCTACACCTTC.

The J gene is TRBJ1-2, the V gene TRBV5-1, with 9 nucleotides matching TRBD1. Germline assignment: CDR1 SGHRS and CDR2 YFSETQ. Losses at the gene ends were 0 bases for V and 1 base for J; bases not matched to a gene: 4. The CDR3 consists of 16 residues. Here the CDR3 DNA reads TGCGCCAGCAGCTTGGTGAGGACAGGGGTTAACTATGGCTACACCTTC. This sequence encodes CASSLVRTGVNYGYTF.